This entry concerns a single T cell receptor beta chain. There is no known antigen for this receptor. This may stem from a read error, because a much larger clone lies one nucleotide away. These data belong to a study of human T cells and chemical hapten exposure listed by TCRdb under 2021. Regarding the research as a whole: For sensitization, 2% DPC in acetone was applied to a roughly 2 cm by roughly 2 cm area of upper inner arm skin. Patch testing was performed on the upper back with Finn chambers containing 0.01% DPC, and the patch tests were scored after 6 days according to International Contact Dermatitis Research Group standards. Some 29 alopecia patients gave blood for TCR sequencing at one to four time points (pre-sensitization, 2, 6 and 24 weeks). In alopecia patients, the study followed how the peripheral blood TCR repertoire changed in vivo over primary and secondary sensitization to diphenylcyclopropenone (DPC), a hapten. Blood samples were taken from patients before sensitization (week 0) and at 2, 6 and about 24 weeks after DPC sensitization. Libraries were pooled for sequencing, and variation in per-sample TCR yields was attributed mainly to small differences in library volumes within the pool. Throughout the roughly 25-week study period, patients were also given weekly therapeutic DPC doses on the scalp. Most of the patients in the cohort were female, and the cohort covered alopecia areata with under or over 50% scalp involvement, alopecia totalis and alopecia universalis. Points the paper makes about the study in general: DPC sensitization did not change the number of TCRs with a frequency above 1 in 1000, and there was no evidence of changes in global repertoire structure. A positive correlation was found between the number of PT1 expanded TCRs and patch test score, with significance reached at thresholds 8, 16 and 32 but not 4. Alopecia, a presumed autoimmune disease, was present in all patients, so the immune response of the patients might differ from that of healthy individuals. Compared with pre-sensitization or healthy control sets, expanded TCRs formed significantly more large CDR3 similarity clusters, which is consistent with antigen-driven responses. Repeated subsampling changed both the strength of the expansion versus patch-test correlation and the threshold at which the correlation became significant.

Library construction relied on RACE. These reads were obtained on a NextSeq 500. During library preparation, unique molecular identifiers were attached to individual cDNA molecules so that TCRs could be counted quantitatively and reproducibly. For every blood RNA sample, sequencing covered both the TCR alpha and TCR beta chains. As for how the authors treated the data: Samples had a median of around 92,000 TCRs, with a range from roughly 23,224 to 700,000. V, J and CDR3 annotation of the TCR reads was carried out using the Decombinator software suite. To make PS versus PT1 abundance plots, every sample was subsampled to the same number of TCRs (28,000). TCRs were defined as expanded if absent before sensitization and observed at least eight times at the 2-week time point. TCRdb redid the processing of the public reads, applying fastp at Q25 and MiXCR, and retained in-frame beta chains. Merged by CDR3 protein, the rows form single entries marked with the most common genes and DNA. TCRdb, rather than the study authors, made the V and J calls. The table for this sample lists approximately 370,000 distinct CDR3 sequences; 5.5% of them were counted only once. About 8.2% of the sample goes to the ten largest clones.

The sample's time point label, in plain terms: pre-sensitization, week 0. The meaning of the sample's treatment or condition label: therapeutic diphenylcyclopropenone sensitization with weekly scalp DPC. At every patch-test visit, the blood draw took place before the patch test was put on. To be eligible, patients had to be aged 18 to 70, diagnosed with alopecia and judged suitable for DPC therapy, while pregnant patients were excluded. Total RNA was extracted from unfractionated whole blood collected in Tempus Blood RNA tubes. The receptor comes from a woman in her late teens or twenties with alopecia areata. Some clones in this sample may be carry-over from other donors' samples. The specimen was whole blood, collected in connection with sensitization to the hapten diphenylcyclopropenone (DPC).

The sequence in DNA is TGTGCCAGCAGCGTAGAGGTCCTGAGCTCCTATAATTCACCCCTCCACTTT. This is translated as CASSVEVLSSYNSPLHF. The receptor chain draws on TRBV9 and TRBJ1-6, with the D segment identity uncertain. Spanning cysteine to phenylalanine, the CDR3 consists of 17 amino acids. Only the CDR3 DNA is retained, 51 bases long and in frame from the first base. The V end loses 0 bases and the J end loses 0 bases, and a stretch of 10 bases separates them. Sequences SGDLS (CDR1) and YYNGEE (CDR2) are obtained from the germline V gene.